The 27 T cell receptor beta chains below all came from one sample that was sequenced in a study of T cell responses to AZD1222 COVID-19 vaccine. This table comes from immunoSEQ multiplex PCR, and its TCRdb copy is limited to in-frame clones, with some not included. The sample records around 99,000 clones, over 75% being singletons. Material: peripheral blood, obtained on day 0 of MenACWY control vaccination. The receptor source for this set is an adult in good health.

V gene TRBV9 combines with J gene TRBJ1-2, with a tentative D call TRBD1 (5 bases). This CDR3 has 16 amino acids. The V end lost 0 bases, the J end lost 1 base, and 13 bases lay between the germline ends. CDR1 and CDR2 from the germline V gene are SGDLS and YYNGEE. Here the CDR3 reads CASSVGGGVFNYGYTF. The CDR3, as DNA: TGTGCCAGCAGCGTAGGGGGAGGGGTATTTAACTATGGCTACACCTTC.

The CDR3 DNA is TGTGCCAGTAAAAGGTCCTGGACAGAGAACACCGGGGAGCTGTTTTTT. Amino acid sequence: CASKRSWTENTGELFF. The chain recombines TRBV19 with TRBJ2-2, with D perhaps TRBD1 (6 bases). Germline V gene data show CDR1 as LNHDA and CDR2 as SQIVND (reference sequence). This CDR3 spans 16 amino acids. V lost 7 bases and J 1 base, leaving 16 bases between the germline ends.

The chain carries TRBV6-5 and TRBJ1-3; 9 bases agree with TRBD1. Germline CDR1 MNHEY, CDR2 SVGAGI. CDR3 length: 14 residues. After removal of 6 bases from V and 3 bases from J, the junction contained 3 bases not matched to a gene. The CDR3 protein is CASSYRGLGNTIYF. CDR3 DNA: TGTGCCAGCAGCTACAGGGGGCTTGGAAACACCATATATTTT.

The rearrangement joins TRBV7-9 to TRBJ2-6; D may be TRBD1 (6 bases). The CDR3 loop spans 15 amino acids. Germline CDR1 is SEHNR and CDR2 is FQNEAQ (reference sequence). The ends were cut back, 4 bases at V and 1 base at J, with 8 bases in the middle. The CDR3 spells CASSYTGSGANVLTF. In nucleotides, the CDR3 is TGTGCCAGCAGCTACACAGGGTCTGGGGCCAACGTCCTGACTTTC.

The chain employs TRBV18 and TRBJ1-2; TRBD1 agrees at 7 bases. With V trimmed by 2 bases and J by 6 bases, 3 bases remained unmatched. Germline V gives CDR1 KGHSH, CDR2 LQKENI. The CDR3 covers 13 residues. The DNA for the CDR3 is TGTGCCAGCTCACCAGGGACAGATGATGGCTACACCTTC. This codes for CASSPGTDDGYTF.

The chain couples TRBV5-6 to TRBJ1-1, with 7 bases lining up with TRBD1. The trim removed 4 bases at V and 9 bases at J, leaving 9 bases unmatched. The germline CDR1 and CDR2 sequences are SGHDT and YYEEEE. This CDR3 comprises 13 residues. The CDR3 DNA follows: TGTGCCAGCAGCCTATCCGGGACAGATAAAGCTTTCTTT. Translating it yields CASSLSGTDKAFF. The full variable domain, in which reference TRBV5-6 and TRBJ1-1 provide the parts outside the CDR3, is DAGVTQSPTHLIKTRGQQVTLRCSPKSGHDTVSWYQQALGQGPQFIFQYYEEEERQRGNFPDRFSGHQFPNYSSELNVNALLLGDSALYLCASSLSGTDKAFFGQGTRLTVV.

The gene calls are TRBV7-2 and TRBJ2-5; possibly TRBD2 for D (6 bases). The length of the CDR3 is 14 residues. Trimming stripped 3 bases from V and 2 bases from J, with 10 bases between. CDR1 is SGHTA and CDR2 is FQGNSA in the germline V gene. Here the CDR3 DNA reads TGTGCCAGCAGCTTCTCGGCGGGACAAGAGACCCAGTACTTC. It codes for CASSFSAGQETQYF. Full variable domain (missing parts from reference TRBV7-2 and TRBJ2-5): GAGVSQSPSNKVTEKGKDVELRCDPISGHTALYWYRQSLGQGLEFLIYFQGNSAPDKSGLPSDRFSAERTGGSVSTLTIQRTQQEDSAVYLCASSFSAGQETQYFGPGTRLLVL.

This clone showed up just once. The chain uses TRBV13 and TRBJ1-1; TRBD1 aligns across 9 bases. V gave up 0 bases and J gave up 1 base; unmatched junction bases: 3. The CDR3 runs 16 residues. CDR1 is PRHDT and CDR2 is FYEKMQ in the germline V gene (reference sequence). The CDR3 loop reads CASSLGGTGRNTEAFF. The CDR3 bases are TGTGCCAGCAGCTTAGGGGGGACAGGGAGGAACACTGAAGCTTTCTTT.

V usage is TRBV11-2 and J usage is TRBJ1-3, with D possibly being TRBD1 (5 bases). Per the germline V gene, CDR1 is SGHAT and CDR2 is FQNNGV. Trimming removed 6 bases at V and 0 bases at J, with 15 bases between. The length of the CDR3 is 16 residues. The CDR3 is CASSLEPGSSGNTIYF. CDR3 nucleotides: TGTGCCAGCAGTCTAGAGCCAGGGAGCTCTGGAAACACCATATATTTT.

The rearrangement joins TRBV3-1 (or the pseudogene TRBV3-2) to TRBJ2-5; tentatively, D is TRBD2 (5 bases). The CDR3 loop spans 16 amino acids. Germline V CDR1 and CDR2: LGHDT, YNNKEL (reference sequence). Between the trimmed V and J ends, which lost 0 bases and 7 bases, there was a span of 18 bases. CDR3 DNA sequence: TGTGCCAGCAGCCAAGAGGGAGTCACCCGCATGGGGACCCAGTACTTC. Translation: CASSQEGVTRMGTQYF.

V gene TRBV10-2 combines with J gene TRBJ1-2, with D perhaps matching TRBD1 (6 bases). The germline CDR1 and CDR2 sequences are WSHSY and SAAADI. This CDR3 has 16 amino acids. The V end lost 7 bases, the J end lost 4 bases, and 22 bases lay between the germline ends. The CDR3 DNA sequence: TGCGCCAGCATCGCCAGGGGAGGAACTAGTCTCTATGGCTACACCTTC. Its protein product is CASIARGGTSLYGYTF.

This CDR3 reads CASSPWVSGANVLTF. The CDR3 DNA reads TGTGCCAGCAGCCCGTGGGTGTCTGGGGCCAACGTCCTGACTTTC. The chain links TRBV5-8 to TRBJ2-6; the D is unclear. Germline CDR1 is SGHTS and CDR2 is YDEGEE. This CDR3 comprises 15 residues. The V end lost 4 bases, the J end lost 1 base, and 9 bases lay between the germline ends.

The chain links TRBV28 to TRBJ2-2; D is ambiguous. The V end lost 6 bases, the J end lost 4 bases, and 9 bases lay between the germline ends. Germline CDR1 reads MDHEN; CDR2 reads SYDVKM. CDR3 length equals 13 residues. The CDR3 sequence is CASSPPSTGELFF. In DNA, the CDR3 is TGTGCCAGCAGCCCTCCCTCCACCGGGGAGCTGTTTTTT. Filled out from reference TRBV28 and TRBJ2-2, the complete variable domain reads DVKVTQSSRYLVKRTGEKVFLECVQDMDHENMFWYRQDPGLGLRLIYFSYDVKMKEKGDIPEGYSVSREKKERFSLILESASTNQTSMYLCASSPPSTGELFFGEGSRLTVL.

V gene TRBV5-4 combines with J gene TRBJ2-5, with unresolved D. Germline V gene sequence: CDR1 SGHNT, CDR2 YYREEE (reference sequence). V lost 3 bases to trimming and J lost 5 bases, with 17 bases between them. The CDR3 spans 15 residues. CDR3 residues: CASSSITAGTETQYF. CDR3 bases: TGTGCCAGCAGCTCGATAACTGCAGGAACCGAGACCCAGTACTTC. Supplemented by reference TRBV5-4 and TRBJ2-5, the full variable domain reads ETGVTQSPTHLIKTRGQQVTLRCSSQSGHNTVSWYQQALGQGPQFIFQYYREEENGRGNFPPRFSGLQFPNYSSELNVNALELDDSALYLCASSSITAGTETQYFGPGTRLLVL.

This clone occurred once. The chain uses TRBV28 and TRBJ1-4, with a weak D call TRBD1 (6 bases). V lost 6 bases and J lost 4, with 21 bases in between. Germline loops: CDR1 MDHEN, CDR2 SYDVKM. This CDR3 region has 17 residues. CDR3 sequence: CASRSFWGTRGNEKLFF. Written as DNA, the CDR3 is TGTGCCAGCAGAAGTTTTTGGGGGACAAGGGGTAATGAAAAACTGTTTTTT.

The genes are TRBV7-8 and TRBJ1-5, with a tentative D call TRBD1 (6 bases). Trimming took off 5 bases at V and 3 bases at J, with 26 bases between the two ends. The V gene's germline CDR1 is SGHVS and CDR2 FQNEAQ. This CDR3 is 19 amino acids long. The CDR3 loop is CASSERFGQTLGDNQPQHF. The CDR3, as DNA: TGTGCCAGCAGCGAAAGATTTGGACAGACCCTTGGCGACAATCAGCCCCAGCATTTT.

This chain links TRBV3-1 (or the pseudogene TRBV3-2) with TRBJ1-1; 10 bases align to TRBD1. J gave up 4 bases and V 5 bases, and 7 bases lay outside the gene matches. The CDR3 spans 15 residues. Germline CDR1 reads LGHDT; CDR2 reads YNNKEL (reference sequence). The CDR3 nucleotides are TGTGCCAGCAGCTACCGGGACAGGGGTTTCACTGAAGCTTTCTTT. Protein product: CASSYRDRGFTEAFF.

The V gene is TRBV30, the J gene TRBJ2-7; the match to TRBD1 covers 7 bases. The germline V gene encodes CDR1 GTSNPN and CDR2 SVGIG (reference sequence). The trim removed 3 bases at V and 7 bases at J, leaving 9 bases unmatched. CDR3 length: 13 residues. The CDR3 is CAWRGPIRGEQYF. The CDR3 region has the DNA TGTGCCTGGAGGGGACCCATCAGGGGGGAGCAGTACTTC.

The rearrangement joins TRBV7-2 to TRBJ2-3, with unresolved D. With 10 bases removed from V and 0 bases from J, the gap between germline ends came to 14 bases. The CDR3 runs to 14 residues. Germline V gene sequence: CDR1 SGHTA, CDR2 FQGNSA. The CDR3 reads CATSAALSTDTQYF. As DNA, the CDR3 is TGTGCCACAAGCGCGGCGCTAAGCACAGATACGCAGTATTTT.

About this clone: In the same sample, other DNA sequences code for this CDR3. The gene calls are TRBV12-3 or TRBV12-4 and TRBJ1-5; unclear D gene. V lost 2 bases and J lost 3, with 2 bases in between. The CDR3 spans 12 residues. The CDR3 DNA sequence: TGTGCCAGCAGTTTAACCAATCAGCCCCAGCATTTT. As protein: CASSLTNQPQHF.

The table lists this clone with a count of one. The chain links TRBV7-6 to TRBJ1-1, with TRBD1 as a possible D gene (6 bases). The CDR3 loop spans 15 amino acids. Trimming cost V 2 bases and J 0 bases, with 10 bases left between them. Per germline, CDR1 SGHVS and CDR2 FNYEAQ. CDR3 DNA: TGTGCCAGCAGCTTAAATGGGGGCCTGAACACTGAAGCTTTCTTT. Translation: CASSLNGGLNTEAFF.

The CDR3: CASSLATPDRILGGYTF. The DNA of the CDR3 is TGTGCCAGCAGTTTAGCAACCCCGGACAGAATTTTAGGGGGCTACACCTTC. The rearrangement uses TRBV28 and TRBJ1-2; a possible D gene is TRBD1 (6 bases). Germline-derived CDR1 and CDR2 are MDHEN and SYDVKM. With 2 bases removed from V and 8 bases from J, the gap between germline ends came to 24 bases. The CDR3 covers 17 residues.

This clone was detected once. This chain joins TRBV28 and TRBJ1-1; 7 positions agree with TRBD1. The CDR3 totals 15 residues. Losses at the gene ends were 0 bases for V and 3 bases for J; bases not matched to a gene: 4. CDR1 MDHEN and CDR2 SYDVKM come from the germline V gene. CDR3 sequence reads: CASSLWSTGDTEAFF. CDR3 nucleotides: TGTGCCAGCAGTTTATGGTCCACAGGGGACACTGAAGCTTTCTTT.

This chain connects TRBV5-1 to TRBJ2-5; D gene uncertain. This CDR3 spans 11 amino acids. V was trimmed by 6 bases and J by 2 bases, leaving 5 bases between them. In germline, CDR1 is SGHRS, CDR2 YFSETQ. DNA for the CDR3: TGCGCCAGCATGGCTCAAGAGACCCAGTACTTC. Its protein is CASMAQETQYF.

V usage is TRBV7-2 and J usage is TRBJ1-2, with no clear D. CDR1 is SGHTA, CDR2 FQGNSA, per germline. The CDR3 contains 16 residues. Trimming pared 4 bases from V and 0 bases from J, leaving 15 bases between. The CDR3 spells CASSSMYSSSNYGYTF. CDR3 in DNA: TGTGCCAGCAGCTCAATGTACAGCAGCTCTAACTATGGCTACACCTTC.

The V gene is TRBV7-2, the J gene TRBJ1-5, with D unresolved. Germline-derived CDR1 and CDR2 are SGHTA and FQGNSA. The CDR3 loop spans 15 amino acids. Trimming cost V 1 base and J 0 bases, with 7 bases left between them. The CDR3 spells CASSLELYSNQPQHF. CDR3 DNA: TGTGCCAGCAGCTTAGAGCTCTATAGCAATCAGCCCCAGCATTTT.

The count of this clone is one. This chain connects TRBV6-6 to TRBJ1-5; D call uncertain. The CDR3 consists of 17 residues. Trimming stripped 5 bases from V and 1 base from J, with 18 bases between. Germline CDR1 MNHNY, CDR2 SVGAGI (reference sequence). The CDR3 sequence: CASSLAPGVPSNQPQHF. CDR3 nucleotide sequence: TGTGCCAGCAGTCTAGCCCCCGGGGTTCCCAGCAATCAGCCCCAGCATTTT.